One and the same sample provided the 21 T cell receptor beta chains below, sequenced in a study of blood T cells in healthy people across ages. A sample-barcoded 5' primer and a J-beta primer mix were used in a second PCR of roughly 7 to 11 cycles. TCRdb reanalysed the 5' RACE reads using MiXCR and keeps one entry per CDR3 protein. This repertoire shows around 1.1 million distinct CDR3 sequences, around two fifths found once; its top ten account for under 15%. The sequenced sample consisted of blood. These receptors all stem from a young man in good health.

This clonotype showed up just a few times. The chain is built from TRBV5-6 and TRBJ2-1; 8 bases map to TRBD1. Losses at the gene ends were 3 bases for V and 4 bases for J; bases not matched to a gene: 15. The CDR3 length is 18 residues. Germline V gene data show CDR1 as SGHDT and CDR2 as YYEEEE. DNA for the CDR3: TGTGCCAGCAGCTCAAAACGTGCTACCGGGACAGGATACAATGAGCAGTTCTTC. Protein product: CASSSKRATGTGYNEQFF.

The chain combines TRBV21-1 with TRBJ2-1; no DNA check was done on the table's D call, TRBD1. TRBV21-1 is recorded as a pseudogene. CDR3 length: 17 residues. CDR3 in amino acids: CASSKALARDRGYEQFF. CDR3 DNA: TGTGCCAGCAGCAAAGCGCTAGCCCGGGACAGGGGGTACGAGCAGTTCTTC.

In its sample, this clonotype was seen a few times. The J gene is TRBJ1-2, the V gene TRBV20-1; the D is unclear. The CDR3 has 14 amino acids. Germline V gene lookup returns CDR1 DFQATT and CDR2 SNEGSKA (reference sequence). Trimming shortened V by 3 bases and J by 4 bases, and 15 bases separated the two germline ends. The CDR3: CSASFADGPYGYTF. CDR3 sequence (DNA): TGCAGTGCTAGTTTTGCCGACGGCCCCTATGGCTACACCTTC.

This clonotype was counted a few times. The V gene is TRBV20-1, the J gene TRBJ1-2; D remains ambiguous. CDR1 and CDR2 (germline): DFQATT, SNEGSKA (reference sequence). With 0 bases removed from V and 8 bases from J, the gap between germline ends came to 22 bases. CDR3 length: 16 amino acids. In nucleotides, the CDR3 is TGCAGTGCTAGAGATGAGTTCCTCCCGAATCAGCAAGGCTACACCTTC. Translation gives CSARDEFLPNQQGYTF.

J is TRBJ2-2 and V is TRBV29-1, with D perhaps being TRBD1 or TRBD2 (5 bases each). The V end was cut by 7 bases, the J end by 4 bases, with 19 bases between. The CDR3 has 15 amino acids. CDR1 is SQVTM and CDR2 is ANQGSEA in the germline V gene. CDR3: CSASVPGAGTGELFF. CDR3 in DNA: TGCAGCGCGTCGGTACCCGGGGCGGGCACCGGGGAGCTGTTTTTT.

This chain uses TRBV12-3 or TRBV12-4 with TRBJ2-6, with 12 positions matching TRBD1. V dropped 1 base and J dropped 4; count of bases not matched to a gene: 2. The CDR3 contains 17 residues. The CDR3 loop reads CASSLGDRGLGANVLTF. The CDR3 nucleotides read TGTGCCAGCAGTTTAGGGGACAGGGGGCTCGGGGCCAACGTCCTGACTTTC.

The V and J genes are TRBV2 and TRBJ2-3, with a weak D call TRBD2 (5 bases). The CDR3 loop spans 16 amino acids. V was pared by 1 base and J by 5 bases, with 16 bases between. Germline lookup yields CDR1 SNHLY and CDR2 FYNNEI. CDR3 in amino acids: CASSEGPSRVRDTQYF. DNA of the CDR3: TGTGCCAGCAGTGAAGGCCCTAGCCGGGTGAGAGATACGCAGTATTTT.

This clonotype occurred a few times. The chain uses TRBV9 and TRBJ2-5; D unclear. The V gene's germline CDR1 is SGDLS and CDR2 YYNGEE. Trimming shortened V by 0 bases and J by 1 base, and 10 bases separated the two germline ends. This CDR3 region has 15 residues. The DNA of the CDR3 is TGTGCCAGCAGCGTAGGGGAAGGGTTCCAAGAGACCCAGTACTTC. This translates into CASSVGEGFQETQYF.

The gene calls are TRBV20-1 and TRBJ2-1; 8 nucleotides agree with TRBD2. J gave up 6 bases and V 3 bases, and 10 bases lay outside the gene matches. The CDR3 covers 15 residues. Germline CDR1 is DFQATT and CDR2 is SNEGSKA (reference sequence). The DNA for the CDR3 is TGCAGTGCTAGTCCCGGGGGGGCACGGATCAATGAGCAGTTCTTC. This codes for CSASPGGARINEQFF.

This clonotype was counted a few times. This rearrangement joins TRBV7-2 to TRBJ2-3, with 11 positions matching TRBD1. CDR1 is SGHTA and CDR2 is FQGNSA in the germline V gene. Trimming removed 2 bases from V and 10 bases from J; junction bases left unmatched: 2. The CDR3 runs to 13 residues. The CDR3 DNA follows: TGTGCCAGCAGCTTAAAGGACAGGGGGCCGCAGTATTTT. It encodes CASSLKDRGPQYF.

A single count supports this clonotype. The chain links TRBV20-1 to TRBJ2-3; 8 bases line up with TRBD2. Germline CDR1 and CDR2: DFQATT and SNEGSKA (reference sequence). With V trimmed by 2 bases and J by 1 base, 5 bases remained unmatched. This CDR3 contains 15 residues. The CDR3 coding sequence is TGCAGTGCTAGAAGTTATAGCGGGGGCACAGATACGCAGTATTTT. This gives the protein CSARSYSGGTDTQYF.

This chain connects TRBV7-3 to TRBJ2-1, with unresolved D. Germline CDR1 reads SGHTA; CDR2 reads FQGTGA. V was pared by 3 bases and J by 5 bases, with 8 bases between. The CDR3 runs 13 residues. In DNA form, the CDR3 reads TGTGCCAGCAGCTTTGAACTTAACAATGAGCAGTTCTTC. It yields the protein CASSFELNNEQFF.

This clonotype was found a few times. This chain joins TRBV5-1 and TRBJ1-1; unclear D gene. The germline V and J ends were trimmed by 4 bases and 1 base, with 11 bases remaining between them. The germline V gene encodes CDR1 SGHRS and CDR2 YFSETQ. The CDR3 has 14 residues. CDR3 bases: TGCGCCAGCAGCAAAAGGACGGGGAACACTGAAGCTTTCTTT. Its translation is CASSKRTGNTEAFF.

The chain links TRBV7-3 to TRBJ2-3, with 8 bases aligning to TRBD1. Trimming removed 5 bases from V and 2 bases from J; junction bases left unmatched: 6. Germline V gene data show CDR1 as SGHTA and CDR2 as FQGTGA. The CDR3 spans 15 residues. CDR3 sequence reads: CASSQGAKNTDTQYF. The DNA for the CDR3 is TGTGCCAGCAGCCAGGGGGCTAAAAACACAGATACGCAGTATTTT. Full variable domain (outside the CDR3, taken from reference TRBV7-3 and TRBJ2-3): GAGVSQTPSNKVTEKGKYVELRCDPISGHTALYWYRQSLGQGPEFLIYFQGTGAADDSGLPNDRFFAVRPEGSVSTLKIQRTERGDSAVYLCASSQGAKNTDTQYFGPGTRLTVL.

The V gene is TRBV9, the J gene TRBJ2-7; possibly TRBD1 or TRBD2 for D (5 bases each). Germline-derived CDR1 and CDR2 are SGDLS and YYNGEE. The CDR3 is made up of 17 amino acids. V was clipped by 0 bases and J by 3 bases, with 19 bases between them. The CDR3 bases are TGTGCCAGCAGCGTAGATAGTTTGCCGGGGCCTTACTACGAGCAGTACTTC. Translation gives CASSVDSLPGPYYEQYF.

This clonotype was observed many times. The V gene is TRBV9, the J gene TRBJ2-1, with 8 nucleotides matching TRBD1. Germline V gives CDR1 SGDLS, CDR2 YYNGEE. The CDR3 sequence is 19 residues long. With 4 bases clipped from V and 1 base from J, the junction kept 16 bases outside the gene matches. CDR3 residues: CASSLRNLRQGRSYNEQFF. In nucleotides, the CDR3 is TGTGCCAGCAGCCTACGAAACTTAAGACAGGGGAGATCCTACAATGAGCAGTTCTTC.

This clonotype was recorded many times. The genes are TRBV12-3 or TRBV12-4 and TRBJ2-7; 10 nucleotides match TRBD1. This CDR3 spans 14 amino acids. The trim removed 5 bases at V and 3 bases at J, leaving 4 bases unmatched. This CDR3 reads CASSLRTGGYEQYF. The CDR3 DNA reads TGTGCCAGCAGTCTTAGGACAGGGGGCTACGAGCAGTACTTC.

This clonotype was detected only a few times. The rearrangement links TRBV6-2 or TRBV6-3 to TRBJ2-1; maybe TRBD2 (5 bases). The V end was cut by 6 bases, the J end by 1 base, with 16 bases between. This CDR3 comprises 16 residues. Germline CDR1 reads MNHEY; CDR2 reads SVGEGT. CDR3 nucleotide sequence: TGTGCCAGCAGACCTAGGGAGTTGGGATCCTACAATGAGCAGTTCTTC. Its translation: CASRPRELGSYNEQFF.

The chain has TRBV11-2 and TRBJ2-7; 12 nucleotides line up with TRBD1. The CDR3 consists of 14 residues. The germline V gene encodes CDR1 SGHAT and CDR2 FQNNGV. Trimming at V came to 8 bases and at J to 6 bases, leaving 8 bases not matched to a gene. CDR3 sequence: CASRPGQGAFEQYF. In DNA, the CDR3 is TGTGCCAGCCGGCCGGGACAGGGGGCGTTCGAGCAGTACTTC.

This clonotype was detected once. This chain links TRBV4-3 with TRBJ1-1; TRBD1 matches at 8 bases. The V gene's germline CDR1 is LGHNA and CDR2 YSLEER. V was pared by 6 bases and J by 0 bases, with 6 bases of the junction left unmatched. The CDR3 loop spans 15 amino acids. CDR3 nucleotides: TGCGCCAGCAGTCCTGTACAGGGGGTGAACACTGAAGCTTTCTTT. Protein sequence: CASSPVQGVNTEAFF.

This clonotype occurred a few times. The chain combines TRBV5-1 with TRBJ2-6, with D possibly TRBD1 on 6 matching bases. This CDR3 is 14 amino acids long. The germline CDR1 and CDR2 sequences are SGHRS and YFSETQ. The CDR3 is CASSDRLGANVLTF. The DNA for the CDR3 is TGCGCTTCCTCAGACAGGTTGGGGGCCAACGTCCTGACTTTC.